This paragraph covers one T cell receptor (beta chain) sequence. The record originates from a study of blood T cell repertoires in COVID-19. On the study more broadly: Samples representing acute and convalescent COVID-19 were sourced from the United States, Italy and Spain. In each case, the material was cDNA or gDNA derived from T cells, B-cell-depleted T cells, or PBMCs.

Per the authors' pipeline: Amplification from reference gene primers served as the basis for estimated nucleated cell counts. Assay: immunoSEQ multiplex PCR; the TCRdb copy retains only in-frame clones and omits some. V and J calls and clone size come straight from that table; D and trimming were deduced from the DNA. In the table there are around 190,000 clones, roughly three quarters of which are singletons. Recruitment covered about 25 US areas and drew participants whose ages spanned roughly 18 to 100 years. The germline CDR1 and CDR2 sequences are SEHNR and FQNEAQ (reference sequence). V was shortened by 3 bases and J by 1 base, with 15 bases between the two germline ends. CDR3 length equals 16 residues.

This receptor was taken from a woman aged 45 to 65 with acute COVID-19. V and J are TRBV7-9 and TRBJ2-5; D perhaps matches TRBD2 (5 bases). Sequencing input: PBMCs or T cells enriched from blood (not recorded which). The CDR3 is CASSFLTGSLQETQYF. CDR3 DNA: TGTGCCAGCAGCTTCTTAACGGGGAGTCTCCAAGAGACCCAGTACTTC.